This T cell receptor (beta chain) derives from a study of blood T cell repertoires in COVID-19. The wider study: The study drew acute and convalescent COVID-19 samples from the United States, Italy and Spain. In each case, the material was cDNA or gDNA derived from T cells, B-cell-depleted T cells, or PBMCs.

In the original workflow: Estimation of nucleated cell counts relied on the amplification of reference gene primers. Clones were read by immunoSEQ multiplex PCR, and TCRdb kept only the in-frame ones, dropping some. V and J calls and clone size are those listed in that table; D and trimming were worked out from the DNA. The table includes over 120,000 clones, about 80% detected once. The CDR3 runs 14 residues. J lost 3 bases, V lost 4 bases, and 3 bases had no gene match. Per the germline V gene, CDR1 is SGHDN and CDR2 is FVKESK. The chain has TRBV14 and TRBJ1-1, with 9 bases fitting TRBD1. The receptor comes from a woman over 75 with acute or convalescent COVID-19. The material sequenced was peripheral blood. CDR3 in DNA: TGTGCCAGCAGCCGGGACAGGGCCTACACTGAAGCTTTCTTT. Protein sequence: CASSRDRAYTEAFF.